The following is a TCR beta chain sequence with its context. This clone was observed many times. Its target antigen remains unknown. Base quality data are lacking; no much larger clone is found one base away. The germline V gene (reference sequence) gives CDR1 as SEHNR and CDR2 as FQNEAQ. V is pared back by 3 bases and J by 0 bases, with 17 bases lying between the germline termini. Taken from cysteine to phenylalanine, the CDR3 has 17 residues. CDR3 DNA only is kept here, 51 bases in frame from base 1. No patient had received any treatment before thyroid surgery. Using T-cell receptor beta sequencing, the study looked back at clinical samples from patients collected from the early 2010s to the late 2010s. This sample stems from a study of metastatic and nonmetastatic thyroid tumors (TCRdb year 2020). About the investigation overall: The researchers compared repertoires between peripheral blood samples and tumor or nodule tissue samples from patients with malignant or benign thyroid disease. Study-wide findings and limitations: TCR beta diversity was reported as significantly higher in malignant tumors than in benign nodules, in both blood and tumor samples.

Libraries were prepared through PCR. The reads were generated on an Illumina HiSeq 4000. High-throughput sequencing was used to profile the TCR beta-chain CDR3 region of each patient. The authors' pipeline ran thus. Drawing on CDR3 differences between clinicopathological groups, the researchers built a classifier meant to tell apart patients with distant-metastatic papillary thyroid cancer. The Shannon index was used to measure repertoire diversity, and the Morisita-Horn index was used to measure how similar tumor and blood repertoires were. The public sequencing data were trimmed at Q25 with fastp and processed into clonotypes with MiXCR by TCRdb, which kept only in-frame beta chains. Here the V and J calls rest on TCRdb's processing, not on the authors' analysis. The sample table contains 35,000 to 45,000 clones; only one count was recorded for approximately 30% of them. Approximately 11% of the sample lies in the top ten.

The TCR was taken from a male donor with papillary thyroid cancer or a benign thyroid nodule (not recorded which). Some clones in this sample may be carry-over from other donors' samples. The sequence joins TRBV7-9 to TRBJ1-2; the D gene is perhaps TRBD1, from 6 matching bases. The sample was blood. The nucleotides are TGTGCCAGCAGCTTCAGGGGTAGGGACCCAGCTAACTATGGCTACACCTTC. Its translation is CASSFRGRDPANYGYTF. When the CDR3 is completed using the reference TRBV7-9 and TRBJ1-2 genes on either side, the full variable domain is DTGVSQNPRHKITKRGQNVTFRCDPISEHNRLYWYRQTLGQGPEFLTYFQNEAQLEKSRLLSDRFSAERPKGSFSTLEIQRTEQGDSAMYLCASSFRGRDPANYGYTFGSGTRLTVV.